This T cell receptor (beta chain) was sequenced during a study of blood T cell repertoires in COVID-19 (dated by TCRdb to 2018 to 2021). In terms of the full investigation: The collaborator samples originated in the United States, Italy and Spain and spanned the acute and convalescent phases of COVID-19. The repertoires were released in a freely available public database intended as a resource for research on the immune response to SARS-CoV-2. The prospective study material was composed of cDNA or gDNA derived from T cells, B-cell-depleted T cells, or PBMCs. HLA class I and class II types, where available, came from metadata supplied by the sample provider rather than from assay-based typing. Samples were obtained from the ongoing ImmuneRACE study (first 160 participants) and from about 1,300 subjects provided by 6 global collaborators. Nearly every sample came with metadata listing a de-identified subject ID, COVID-19 status, age in years and sex. Deeply sampled blood TCRbeta repertoires from subjects exposed to, actively infected with, or recovered from COVID-19 were included in the dataset. Results the study describes overall, beyond this receptor: How much clinical and demographic metadata was included differed by source and by participant, and the metadata was provided uncurated.

Each collaborating institution followed its own protocols to collect whole blood in K2EDTA tubes. For TCRbeta analysis, collaborators shipped samples as frozen whole blood, isolated PBMCs, or DNA extracted from either of those sample types. Regarding this clone: Its specific antigen is unknown. No base quality values were provided; no much bigger clone lies one nucleotide off.

TCRbeta CDR3 regions were amplified from genomic DNA using the immunoSEQ Assay, a bias-controlled multiplex PCR. Per the source publication's procedure: The number of nucleated cells in each sample was estimated from the amplification of reference gene primers within the assay. Sequence reads were collapsed and filtered to measure the absolute abundance of every unique TCRbeta CDR3 rearrangement. For each sample, productive Simpson clonality was calculated as the square root of Simpson's diversity index across productive rearrangements. TCRdb took this table from immuneACCESS and kept in-frame rearrangements with V and J called. Such tables lack part of the clones; where checked against another copy, unresolved V genes explain under half of the gap, and the rest is unexplained. That table furnishes V, J and clone size, whereas the DNA furnished D and trimming. The sample data list under 70,000 clones, and roughly nine tenths of these were observed just once. The ten largest make up under 7.5% of the sample.

From the cysteine through the phenylalanine, the CDR3 covers 14 amino acids. Here the CDR3 DNA is all that survives: 42 bases in frame from base 1. From the germline V gene, CDR1 is MNHEY and CDR2 is SVGAGI. Germline trimming amounts to 6 bases on V and 7 bases on J, with 5 as the count of junction bases outside the gene matches. This sequence was found in a woman in her sixties with active or convalescent COVID-19. The sequenced material came from peripheral blood. The V and J segments used are TRBV6-5 and TRBJ1-4; 10 central bases correspond to TRBD1. The DNA sequence is as follows: TGTGCCAGCAGGGACGACAGGGGGCGTGAAAAACTGTTTTTT. This gives the protein CASRDDRGREKLFF.